Shown below are 9 T cell receptor beta chains from a single sample sequenced in a study of T cells in Graves' hyperthyroidism and ophthalmopathy. Researchers amplified the TCR beta CDR3 regions from RNA transcripts. A set of HTBI primers served as the primers for a first-round RT-PCR of the TCR CDR3. In TCRdb, the multiplex PCR reads were re-called with MiXCR into one record per CDR3 protein. The table lists about 560,000 distinct CDR3 sequences, approximately 16% of them singletons, with about 18% in the top ten. The sequenced sample was blood. The receptors derive from a woman younger than 35 with Graves' hyperthyroidism.

The rearrangement links TRBV2 to TRBJ2-1, with D hard to call. CDR3 size: 13 residues. V gave up 1 base and J gave up 8 bases, with 9 bases separating them. Germline V CDR1 and CDR2: SNHLY, FYNNEI. CDR3 nucleotide sequence: TGTGCCAGCAGTGAAGGCCCCGGGTATGAGCAGTTCTTC. Translating gives CASSEGPGYEQFF.

V and J are TRBV10-2 and TRBJ2-3; possible D gene TRBD2, 6 bases. Trimming pared 3 bases from V and 4 bases from J, leaving 20 bases between. The CDR3 is 17 residues long. Per the germline V gene, CDR1 is WSHSY and CDR2 is SAAADI. This CDR3 is CASSDPRLTGVSDTQYF. The CDR3 bases are TGCGCCAGCAGTGACCCCCGACTAACGGGAGTATCAGATACGCAGTATTTT.

This clonotype has at least ten counts. The rearrangement links TRBV12-3 or TRBV12-4 to TRBJ1-6, with D perhaps TRBD1 (5 bases). This CDR3 has 14 residues. Trimming took 6 bases from V and 8 from J, leaving 14 bases between them. DNA for the CDR3: TGTGCCAGCAGAACGGGACTGAATTATTCACCCCTCCACTTT. As protein: CASRTGLNYSPLHF.

This clonotype was seen only a few times. This chain connects TRBV30 to TRBJ2-2; no reliable D call. Trimming removed 1 base from V and 9 bases from J, with 12 bases in between. This CDR3 comprises 13 residues. CDR1 GTSNPN and CDR2 SVGIG come from the germline V gene (reference sequence). The DNA of the CDR3 is TGTGCCTGGAGTGCGTACGCTTATCGGGAGCTGTTTTTT. Encoded protein: CAWSAYAYRELFF.

This chain uses TRBV7-2 with TRBJ2-1; 10 bases line up with TRBD2. Germline CDR1 and CDR2: SGHTA and FQGNSA. The CDR3 runs 16 residues. V lost 3 bases to trimming and J lost 1 base; unmatched junction nucleotides: 3. The CDR3 region is CASSFSSGGSYNEQFF. CDR3 nucleotide sequence: TGTGCCAGCAGCTTTTCTAGCGGGGGATCCTACAATGAGCAGTTCTTC.

This clonotype was counted many times. The chain employs TRBV12-3 or TRBV12-4 and TRBJ2-3; D may be TRBD1 or TRBD2 (6 bases each). This CDR3 contains 13 residues. The V gene lost 6 bases and the J gene lost 2 bases, with 9 bases spanning the gap. CDR3 DNA sequence: TGTGCCAGCAGATGGGGGGCCACAGATACGCAGTATTTT. This sequence encodes CASRWGATDTQYF.

This clonotype was seen many times. The rearrangement links TRBV10-3 to TRBJ1-2, with TRBD1 as a possible D gene (6 bases). V was trimmed by 2 bases and J by 4 bases, leaving 20 bases between them. Germline V CDR1 and CDR2: ENHRY, SYGVKD. CDR3 size: 17 residues. The DNA of the CDR3 is TGTGCCATCAGTGAGCGGGACACGGCCGGACTCCTCTATGGCTACACCTTC. Its protein is CAISERDTAGLLYGYTF.

Concerning this clonotype itself: This may arise from a read error, as a much more abundant clone is one base away. The chain is built from TRBV20-1 and TRBJ2-5, with TRBD2 matching over 11 bases. The CDR3 extends over 15 amino acids. Germline assignment: CDR1 DFQATT and CDR2 SNEGSKA (reference sequence). The CDR3 loop reads CSAKNPGLAEETLYF. CDR3 coding DNA: TGCAGTGCTAAAAACCCGGGACTAGCGGAAGAGACCCTGTACTTC.

V and J are TRBV20-1 and TRBJ2-5, with TRBD2 identical over 9 bases. Looked up from germline, CDR1 is DFQATT and CDR2 is SNEGSKA (reference sequence). J lost 4 bases, V lost 6 bases, and 9 bases had no gene match. The CDR3 length is 14 residues. The CDR3 loop is CSARIAGVRETQYF. CDR3 in DNA: TGCAGTGCCCGGATAGCGGGAGTCAGAGAGACCCAGTACTTC.